This entry concerns a single TCR beta chain. The data were obtained in a study of cytomegalovirus exposure and HLA in healthy donors. Germline V gene sequence: CDR1 SNHLY, CDR2 FYNNEI. Germline trimming cut 7 bases from V and 7 bases from J; bases unmatched to any gene: 6. This CDR3 has 14 residues. PCR was performed using 60 Vbeta and 13 Jbeta primers. Method: immunoSEQ multiplex PCR; TCRdb's copy keeps in-frame clones and lacks some. The table records approximately 150,000 clones, roughly 78% of them present only once. The sequenced material came from PBMCs. The rearrangement joins TRBV2 to TRBJ2-7, with 14 bases matching TRBD2. The receptor was isolated from a woman in her fifties or sixties in good health and CMV-seropositive. CDR3 amino acids: CASKQGLAGEEQYF. The CDR3 region has the DNA TGTGCCAGCAAGCAGGGACTAGCGGGGGAAGAGCAGTACTTC.